This section outlines one T cell receptor beta chain sequence together with its context. What it binds is not known. The source of the sample is a study of molecular identifiers for immune sequencing clone quantification. Study-wide results and limits: Amid about a million naive cells, spiked Jurkat TCR RNA from one cell was reportedly still detectable.

Trimming removed 0 bases from V and 7 bases from J, with 9 bases in between. CDR1 DFQATT and CDR2 SNEGSKA come from the germline V gene (reference sequence). The CDR3 is made up of 12 amino acids. TCRdb independently ran MiXCR on the PCR reads; one entry per CDR3 protein. The sample contains roughly 630,000 distinct CDR3 sequences, less than 30% of which appear only once. The naive CD8 libraries originated from between 20,000 and 1,000,000 sorted cells and drew on 10%, 30% or 50% RNA. Researchers sorted naive CD8 T cells as cells that were CD8+CD4-CCR7+CD45RA+. The receptor was isolated from a human donor in good health. Some libraries in this study had Jurkat cell RNA spiked in. This rearrangement joins TRBV20-1 to TRBJ1-1, with D unresolved. Specimen: naive CD8+ T cells from blood, with Jurkat cell RNA spiked in. Subset reported: FACS-sorted CD8+CD4-CCR7+CD45RA+ naive T cells. CDR3 residues: CSARESEFEAFF. The DNA of the CDR3 is TGCAGTGCTAGAGAGAGCGAGTTTGAAGCTTTCTTT.